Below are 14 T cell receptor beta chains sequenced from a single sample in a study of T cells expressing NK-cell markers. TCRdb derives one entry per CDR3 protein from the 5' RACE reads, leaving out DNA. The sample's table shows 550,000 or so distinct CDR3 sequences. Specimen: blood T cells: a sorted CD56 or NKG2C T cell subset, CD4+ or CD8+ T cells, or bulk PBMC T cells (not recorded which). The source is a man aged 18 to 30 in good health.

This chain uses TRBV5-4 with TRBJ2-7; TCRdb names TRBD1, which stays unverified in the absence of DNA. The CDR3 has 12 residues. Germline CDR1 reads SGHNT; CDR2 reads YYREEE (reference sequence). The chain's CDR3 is CASRSGPYEQYF.

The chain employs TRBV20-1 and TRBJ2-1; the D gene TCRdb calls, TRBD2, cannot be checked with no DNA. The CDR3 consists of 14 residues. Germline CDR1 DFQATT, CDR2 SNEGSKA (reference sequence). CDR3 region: CSARTAGTYNEQFF.

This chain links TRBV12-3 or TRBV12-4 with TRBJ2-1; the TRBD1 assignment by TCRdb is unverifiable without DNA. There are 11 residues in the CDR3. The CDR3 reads CASSLGGLEFF.

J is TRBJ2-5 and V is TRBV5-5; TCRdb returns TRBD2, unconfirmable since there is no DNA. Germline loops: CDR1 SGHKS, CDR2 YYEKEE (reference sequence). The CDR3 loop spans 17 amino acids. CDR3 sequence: CASSYLVGQLPQETQYF.

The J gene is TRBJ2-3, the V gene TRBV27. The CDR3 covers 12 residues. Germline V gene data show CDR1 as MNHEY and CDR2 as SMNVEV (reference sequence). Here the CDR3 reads CASQVGSDTQYF.

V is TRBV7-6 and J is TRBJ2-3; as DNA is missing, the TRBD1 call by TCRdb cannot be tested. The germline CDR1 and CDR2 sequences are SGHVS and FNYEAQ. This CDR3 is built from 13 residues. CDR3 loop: CASSRGTPDTQYF.

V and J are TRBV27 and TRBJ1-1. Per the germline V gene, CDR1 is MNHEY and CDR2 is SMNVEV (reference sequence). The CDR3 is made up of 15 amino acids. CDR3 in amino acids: CASSFWQPGNTEAFF.

CDR3 sequence reads: CASSSIDRSSYEQYF. The gene calls are TRBV7-9 and TRBJ2-7. The CDR3 spans 15 residues. Germline V CDR1 and CDR2: SEHNR, FQNEAQ (reference sequence). The full variable domain, in which reference TRBV7-9 and TRBJ2-7 provide the parts outside the CDR3, is DTGVSQNPRHKITKRGQNVTFRCDPISEHNRLYWYRQTLGQGPEFLTYFQNEAQLEKSRLLSDRFSAERPKGSFSTLEIQRTEQGDSAMYLCASSSIDRSSYEQYFGPGTRLTVT.

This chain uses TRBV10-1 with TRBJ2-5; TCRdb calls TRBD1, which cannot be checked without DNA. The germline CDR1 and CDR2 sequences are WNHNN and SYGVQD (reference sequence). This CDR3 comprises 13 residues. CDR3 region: CASSNRAGETQYF.

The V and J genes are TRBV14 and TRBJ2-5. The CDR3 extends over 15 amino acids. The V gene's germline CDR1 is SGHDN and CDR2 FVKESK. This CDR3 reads CASSHFSELRETQYF.

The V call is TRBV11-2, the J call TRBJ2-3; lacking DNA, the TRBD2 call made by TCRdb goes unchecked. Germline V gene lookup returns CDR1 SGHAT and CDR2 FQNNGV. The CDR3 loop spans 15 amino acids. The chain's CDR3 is CASSLYGLGTDTQYF.

CDR3 amino acids: CASTEAQNTGELFF. This chain links TRBV7-7 with TRBJ2-2; without DNA, the TCRdb call of TRBD2 cannot be checked. From germline, CDR1 is SSHAT and CDR2 FNYEAQ (reference sequence). This CDR3 spans 14 amino acids. Drawing the rest from reference TRBV7-7 and TRBJ2-2, the complete variable domain is GAGVSQSPRYKVTKRGQDVTLRCDPISSHATLYWYQQALGQGPEFLTYFNYEAQPDKSGLPSDRFSAERPEGSISTLTIQRTEQRDSAMYRCASTEAQNTGELFFGEGSRLTVL.

The chain's CDR3 is CASSAGTSGQETQYF. The chain has TRBV4-2 and TRBJ2-5; lacking DNA, the TRBD2 call made by TCRdb goes unchecked. Germline assignment: CDR1 LGHNA and CDR2 YNFKEQ. This CDR3 is built from 15 residues.

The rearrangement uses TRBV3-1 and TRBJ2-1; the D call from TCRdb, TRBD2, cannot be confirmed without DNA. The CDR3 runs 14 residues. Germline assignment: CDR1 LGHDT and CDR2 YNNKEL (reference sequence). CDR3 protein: CASTRLAGDNEQFF.